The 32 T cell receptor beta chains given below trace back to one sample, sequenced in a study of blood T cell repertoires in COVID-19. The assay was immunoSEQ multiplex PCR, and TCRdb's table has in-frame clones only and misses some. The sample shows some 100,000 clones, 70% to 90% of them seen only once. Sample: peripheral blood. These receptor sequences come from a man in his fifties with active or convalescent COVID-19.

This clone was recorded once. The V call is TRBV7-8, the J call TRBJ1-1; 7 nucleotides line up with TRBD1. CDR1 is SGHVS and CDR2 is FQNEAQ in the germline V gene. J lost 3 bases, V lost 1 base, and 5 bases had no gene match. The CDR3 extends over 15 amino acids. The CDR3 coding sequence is TGTGCCAGCAGCTTAGGTGACAGGGAGTACACTGAAGCTTTCTTT. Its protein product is CASSLGDREYTEAFF.

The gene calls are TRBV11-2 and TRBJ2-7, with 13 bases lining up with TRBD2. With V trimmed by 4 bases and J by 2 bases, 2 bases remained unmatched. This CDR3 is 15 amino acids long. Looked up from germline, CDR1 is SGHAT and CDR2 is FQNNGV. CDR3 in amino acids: CASSYTSGRAYEQYF. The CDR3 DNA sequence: TGTGCCAGCAGCTACACTAGCGGGAGGGCCTACGAGCAGTACTTC.

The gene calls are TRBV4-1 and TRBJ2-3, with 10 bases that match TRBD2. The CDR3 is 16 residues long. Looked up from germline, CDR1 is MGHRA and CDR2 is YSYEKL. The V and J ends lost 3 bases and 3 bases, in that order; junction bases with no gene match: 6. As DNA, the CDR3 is TGCGCCAGCAGCCAGATAGCGGGAGGACGGACAGATACGCAGTATTTT. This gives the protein CASSQIAGGRTDTQYF.

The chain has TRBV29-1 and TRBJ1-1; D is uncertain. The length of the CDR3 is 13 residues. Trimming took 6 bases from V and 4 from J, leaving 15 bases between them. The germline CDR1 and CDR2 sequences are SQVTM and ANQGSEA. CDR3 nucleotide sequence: TGCAGCGTCGCTTACACCCCTAGCACTGAAGCTTTCTTT. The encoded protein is CSVAYTPSTEAFF.

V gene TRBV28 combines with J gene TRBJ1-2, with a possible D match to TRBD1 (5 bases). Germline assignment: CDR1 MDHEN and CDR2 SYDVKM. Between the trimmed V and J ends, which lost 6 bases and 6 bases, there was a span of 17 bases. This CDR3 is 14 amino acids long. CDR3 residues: CASSPRPQVDGYTF. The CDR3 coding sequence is TGTGCCAGCAGCCCTAGGCCACAGGTAGATGGCTACACCTTC.

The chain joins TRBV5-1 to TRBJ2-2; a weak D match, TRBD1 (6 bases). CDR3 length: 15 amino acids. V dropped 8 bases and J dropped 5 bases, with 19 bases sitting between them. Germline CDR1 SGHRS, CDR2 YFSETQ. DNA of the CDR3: TGCGCCAGTTCATATGGACAGCTTGAGACCGGGGAGCTGTTTTTT. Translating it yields CASSYGQLETGELFF.

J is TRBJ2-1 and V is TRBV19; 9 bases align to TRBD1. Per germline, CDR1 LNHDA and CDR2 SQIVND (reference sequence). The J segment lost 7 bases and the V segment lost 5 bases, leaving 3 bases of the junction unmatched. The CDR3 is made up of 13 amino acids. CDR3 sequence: CASSFDRGNEQFF. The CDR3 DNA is TGTGCCAGTAGTTTCGACAGGGGGAATGAGCAGTTCTTC.

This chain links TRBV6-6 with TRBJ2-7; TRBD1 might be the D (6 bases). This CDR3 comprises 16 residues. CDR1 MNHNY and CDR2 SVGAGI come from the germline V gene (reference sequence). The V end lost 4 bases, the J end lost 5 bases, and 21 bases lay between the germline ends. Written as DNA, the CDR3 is TGTGCCAGCAGTTCTCGGCGACAGGTCTTGGGCAACGAGCAGTACTTC. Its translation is CASSSRRQVLGNEQYF.

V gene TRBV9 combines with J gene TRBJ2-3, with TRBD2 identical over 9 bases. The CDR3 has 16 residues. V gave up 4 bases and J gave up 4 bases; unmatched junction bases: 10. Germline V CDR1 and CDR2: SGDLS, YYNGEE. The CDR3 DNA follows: TGTGCCAGCAGCCCCTGGGCTAGCGGGAATGCAGATACGCAGTATTTT. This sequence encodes CASSPWASGNADTQYF.

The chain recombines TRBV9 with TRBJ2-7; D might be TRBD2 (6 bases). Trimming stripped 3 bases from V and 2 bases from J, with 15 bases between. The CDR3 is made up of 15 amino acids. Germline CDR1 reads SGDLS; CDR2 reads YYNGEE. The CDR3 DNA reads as TGTGCCAGCAGCGGGGGACTCGAGCCGGCCTACGAGCAGTACTTC. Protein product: CASSGGLEPAYEQYF.

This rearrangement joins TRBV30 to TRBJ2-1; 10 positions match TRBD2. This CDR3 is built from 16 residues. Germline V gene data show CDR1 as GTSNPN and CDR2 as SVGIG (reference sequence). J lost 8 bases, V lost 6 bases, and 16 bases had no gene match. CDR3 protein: CACVLPTSGTIDEQFF. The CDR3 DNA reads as TGTGCCTGCGTTCTCCCCACTAGCGGGACTATTGATGAGCAGTTCTTC.

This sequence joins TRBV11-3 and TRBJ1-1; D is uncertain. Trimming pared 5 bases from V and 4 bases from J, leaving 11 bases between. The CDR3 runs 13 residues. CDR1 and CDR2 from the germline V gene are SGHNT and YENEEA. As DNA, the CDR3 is TGTGCCAGCAGCCATACTGGGCCCACTGAAGCTTTCTTT. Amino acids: CASSHTGPTEAFF.

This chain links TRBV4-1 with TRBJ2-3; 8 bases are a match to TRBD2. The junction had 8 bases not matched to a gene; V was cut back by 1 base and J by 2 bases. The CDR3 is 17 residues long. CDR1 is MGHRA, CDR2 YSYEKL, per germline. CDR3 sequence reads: CASSQGPASGYTDTQYF. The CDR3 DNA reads TGCGCCAGCAGCCAAGGCCCAGCTAGCGGGTACACAGATACGCAGTATTTT.

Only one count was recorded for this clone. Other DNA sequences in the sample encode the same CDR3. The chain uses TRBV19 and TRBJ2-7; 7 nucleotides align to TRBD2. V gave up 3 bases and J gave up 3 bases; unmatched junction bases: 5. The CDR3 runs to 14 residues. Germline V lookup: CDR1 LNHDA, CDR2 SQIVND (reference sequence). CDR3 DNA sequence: TGTGCCAGTAGTATGGGGCGCGGGAGCTACGAGCAGTACTTC. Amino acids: CASSMGRGSYEQYF.

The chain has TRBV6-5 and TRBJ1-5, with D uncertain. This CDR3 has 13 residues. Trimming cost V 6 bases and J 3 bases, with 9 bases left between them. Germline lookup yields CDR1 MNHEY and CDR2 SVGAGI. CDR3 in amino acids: CASSRDYNQPQHF. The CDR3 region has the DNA TGTGCCAGCAGCCGTGACTACAATCAGCCCCAGCATTTT.

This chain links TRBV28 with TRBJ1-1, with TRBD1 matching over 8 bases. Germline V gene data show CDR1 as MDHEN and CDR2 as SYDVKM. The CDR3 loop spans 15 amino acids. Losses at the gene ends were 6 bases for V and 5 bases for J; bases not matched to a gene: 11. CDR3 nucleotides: TGTGCCAGCAGCCTTCTCGGACAGGGTGGGACTGAAGCTTTCTTT. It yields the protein CASSLLGQGGTEAFF.

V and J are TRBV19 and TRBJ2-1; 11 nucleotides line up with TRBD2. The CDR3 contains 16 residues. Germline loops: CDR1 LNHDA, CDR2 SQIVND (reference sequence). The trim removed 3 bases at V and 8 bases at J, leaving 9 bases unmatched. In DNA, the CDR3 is TGTGCCAGTAGTATCGGGGGTAGCGGGAGGGCCTATGAGCAGTTCTTC. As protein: CASSIGGSGRAYEQFF.

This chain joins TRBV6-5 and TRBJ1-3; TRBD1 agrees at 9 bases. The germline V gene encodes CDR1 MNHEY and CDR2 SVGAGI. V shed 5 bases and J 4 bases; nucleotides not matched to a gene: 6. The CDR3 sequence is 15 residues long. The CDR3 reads CASSTYRGHGNTIYF. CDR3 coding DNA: TGTGCCAGCAGTACCTACAGGGGGCACGGAAACACCATATATTTT.

CDR3 sequence: CASGNTESSYNEQFF. The CDR3 nucleotides are TGCGCCAGCGGTAATACGGAGAGCTCCTACAATGAGCAGTTCTTC. This chain uses TRBV5-1 with TRBJ2-1; no clear D. Between the trimmed V and J ends, which lost 7 bases and 0 bases, there was a span of 14 bases. This CDR3 region has 15 residues. The germline gives CDR1 SGHRS, CDR2 YFSETQ.

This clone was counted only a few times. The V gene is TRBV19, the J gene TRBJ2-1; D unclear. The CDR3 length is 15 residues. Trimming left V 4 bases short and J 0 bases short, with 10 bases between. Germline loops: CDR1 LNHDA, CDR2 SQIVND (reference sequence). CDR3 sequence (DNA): TGTGCCAGTAGTACCCTCGAGCACTCCTACAATGAGCAGTTCTTC. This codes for CASSTLEHSYNEQFF.

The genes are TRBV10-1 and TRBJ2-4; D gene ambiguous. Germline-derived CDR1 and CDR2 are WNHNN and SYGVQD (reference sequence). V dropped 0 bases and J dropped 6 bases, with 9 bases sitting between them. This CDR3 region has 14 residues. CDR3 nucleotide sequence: TGCGCCAGCAGTGAGTCTAACACGGGAAACATTCAGTACTTC. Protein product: CASSESNTGNIQYF.

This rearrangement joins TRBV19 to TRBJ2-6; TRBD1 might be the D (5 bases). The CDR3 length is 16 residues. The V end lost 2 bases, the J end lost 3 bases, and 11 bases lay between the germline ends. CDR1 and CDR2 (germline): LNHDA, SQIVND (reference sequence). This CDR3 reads CASSIQQGFGANVLTF. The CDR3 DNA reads TGTGCCAGTAGTATACAGCAGGGATTTGGGGCCAACGTCCTGACTTTC.

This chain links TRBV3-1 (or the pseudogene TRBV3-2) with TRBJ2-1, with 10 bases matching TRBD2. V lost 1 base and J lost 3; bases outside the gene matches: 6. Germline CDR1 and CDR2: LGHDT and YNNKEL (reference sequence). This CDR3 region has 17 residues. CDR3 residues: CASSQGSGLAVYNEQFF. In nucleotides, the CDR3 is TGTGCCAGCAGCCAAGGGTCAGGACTAGCGGTCTACAATGAGCAGTTCTTC.

The CDR3 protein is CASTAPGQGLAFF. Written as DNA, the CDR3 is TGTGCCAGCACGGCCCCGGGACAGGGACTCGCTTTCTTT. V gene TRBV11-3 combines with J gene TRBJ1-1, with 9 bases fitting TRBD1. This CDR3 region has 13 residues. V lost 7 bases to trimming and J lost 11 bases; unmatched junction nucleotides: 11. Germline-derived CDR1 and CDR2 are SGHNT and YENEEA.

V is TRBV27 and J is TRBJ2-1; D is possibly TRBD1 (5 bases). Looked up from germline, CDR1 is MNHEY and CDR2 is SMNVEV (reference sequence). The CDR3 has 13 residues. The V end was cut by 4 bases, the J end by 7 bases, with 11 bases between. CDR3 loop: CASSYRRVNEQFF. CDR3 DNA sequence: TGTGCCAGCAGTTATCGCAGGGTAAATGAGCAGTTCTTC.

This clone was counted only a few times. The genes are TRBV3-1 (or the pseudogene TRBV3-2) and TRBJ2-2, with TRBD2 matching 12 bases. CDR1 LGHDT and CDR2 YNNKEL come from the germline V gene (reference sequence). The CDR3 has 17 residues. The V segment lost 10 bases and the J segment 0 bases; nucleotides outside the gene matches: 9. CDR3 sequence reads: CATSPLAGGPNTGELFF. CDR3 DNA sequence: TGTGCCACCTCCCCTCTAGCGGGAGGGCCGAACACCGGGGAGCTGTTTTTT.

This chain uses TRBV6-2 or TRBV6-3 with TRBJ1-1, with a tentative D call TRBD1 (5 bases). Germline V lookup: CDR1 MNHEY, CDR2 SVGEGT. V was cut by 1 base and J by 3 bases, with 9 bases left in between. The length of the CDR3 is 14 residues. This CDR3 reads CASSYLGEDTEAFF. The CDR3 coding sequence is TGTGCCAGCAGTTACTTAGGGGAGGACACTGAAGCTTTCTTT.

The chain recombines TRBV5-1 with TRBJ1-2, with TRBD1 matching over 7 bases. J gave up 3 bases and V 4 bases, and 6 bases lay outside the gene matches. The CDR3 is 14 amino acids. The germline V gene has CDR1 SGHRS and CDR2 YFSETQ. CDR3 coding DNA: TGCGCCAGCAGCCCGGATGGGACAGACTATGGCTACACCTTC. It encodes CASSPDGTDYGYTF.

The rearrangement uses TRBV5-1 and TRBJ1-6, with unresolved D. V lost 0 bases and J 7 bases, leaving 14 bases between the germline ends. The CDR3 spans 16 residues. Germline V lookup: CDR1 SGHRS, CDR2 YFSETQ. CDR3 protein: CASSLAHGVTNSPLHF. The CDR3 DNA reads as TGCGCCAGCAGCTTGGCCCACGGGGTTACAAATTCACCCCTCCACTTT. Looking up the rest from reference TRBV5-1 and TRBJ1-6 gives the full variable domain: KAGVTQTPRYLIKTRGQQVTLSCSPISGHRSVSWYQQTPGQGLQFLFEYFSETQRNKGNFPGRFSGRQFSNSRSEMNVSTLELGDSALYLCASSLAHGVTNSPLHFGNGTRLTVT.

The DNA of the CDR3 is TGTGCCACCCCCCCCCACGAAATCTTTTATCAGCGGGACTCCTACGAGCAGTACTTC. It specifies CATPPHEIFYQRDSYEQYF. The chain links TRBV24-1 to TRBJ2-7; 7 bases line up with TRBD2. Looked up from germline, CDR1 is KGHDR and CDR2 is SFDVKD. This CDR3 comprises 19 residues. Losses at the gene ends were 9 bases for V and 0 bases for J; bases not matched to a gene: 22.

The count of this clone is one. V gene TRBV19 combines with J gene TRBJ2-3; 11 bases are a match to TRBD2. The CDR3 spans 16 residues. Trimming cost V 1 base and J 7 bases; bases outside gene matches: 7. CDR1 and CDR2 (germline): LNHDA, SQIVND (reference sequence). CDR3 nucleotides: TGTGCCAGTAGTATAGGTGTAGCGGGAGGGCCTCATACGCAGTATTTT. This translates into CASSIGVAGGPHTQYF.

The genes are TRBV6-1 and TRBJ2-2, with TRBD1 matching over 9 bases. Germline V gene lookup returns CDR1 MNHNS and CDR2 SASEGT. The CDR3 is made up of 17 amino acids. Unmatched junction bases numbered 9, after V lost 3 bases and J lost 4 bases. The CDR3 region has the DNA TGTGCCAGCAGTGATCTACCGGGACAGGGTGGCACCGGGGAGCTGTTTTTT. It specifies CASSDLPGQGGTGELFF.